The 16 T cell receptor beta chains presented below share a single source sample, sequenced in a study of T cell therapy after organ transplantation. The antigens these receptors bind are not known. Measured with immunoSEQ multiplex PCR; TCRdb has only the in-frame clones, and not every one. The sample comprises about 48,000 clones, about 95% of which are singletons, and 3.1% rests with the top ten. The input for sequencing was CD8+ T cells from blood, taken before autologous CMV-specific T cell therapy. The source is a human patient who had received a solid organ transplant and had CMV disease.

The rearrangement joins TRBV6-6 to TRBJ2-7, with D perhaps matching TRBD1 (5 bases). This CDR3 comprises 13 residues. Germline V gives CDR1 MNHNY, CDR2 SVGAGI (reference sequence). V dropped 7 bases and J dropped 1 base, with 11 bases sitting between them. CDR3 nucleotide sequence: TGTGCCAGCACCGTGACAGCATCCTACGAGCAGTACTTC. Translating gives CASTVTASYEQYF.

CDR3 protein: CASSPETRAEAFF. The CDR3 nucleotides read TGTGCCAGCAGCCCCGAGACCAGGGCTGAAGCTTTCTTT. The V call is TRBV9, the J call TRBJ1-1, with D tentatively TRBD1 (5 bases). Germline lookup yields CDR1 SGDLS and CDR2 YYNGEE. The CDR3 loop spans 13 amino acids. Trimming removed 4 bases at V and 6 bases at J, with 13 bases between.

The chain links TRBV5-6 to TRBJ1-3; tentative D call: TRBD1 (6 bases). Germline V CDR1 and CDR2: SGHDT, YYEEEE. V lost 6 bases, J lost 1 base, and 11 bases lay in between. The CDR3 consists of 14 residues. The CDR3 bases are TGTGCCAGCACTTGGGGGCGGTCTGGAAACACCATATATTTT. Amino acid sequence: CASTWGRSGNTIYF.

The CDR3: CASSVAYYNEQFF. DNA for the CDR3: TGTGCCAGCAGCGTAGCCTATTACAATGAGCAGTTCTTC. V and J are TRBV9 and TRBJ2-1; D gene unclear. Trimming stripped 0 bases from V and 4 bases from J, with 5 bases between. CDR3 length: 13 residues. Germline assignment: CDR1 SGDLS and CDR2 YYNGEE.

This clone was detected only once. The chain employs TRBV2 and TRBJ2-1; 14 bases fit TRBD2. Trimming removed 4 bases from V and 5 bases from J; junction bases left unmatched: 7. Germline CDR1 is SNHLY and CDR2 is FYNNEI. This CDR3 spans 17 amino acids. The CDR3 DNA sequence: TGTGCCAGCAGTGGACTGACTAGCGGGGGGGCCCACAATGAGCAGTTCTTC. Residues: CASSGLTSGGAHNEQFF.

This clone was seen a single time. The same CDR3 can be traced to other DNA sequences in this sample. The chain recombines TRBV7-9 with TRBJ1-1; TRBD1 is a possible D gene (6 bases). CDR3 length equals 14 residues. CDR1 is SEHNR and CDR2 is FQNEAQ in the germline V gene (reference sequence). V was clipped by 1 base and J by 5 bases, with 11 bases between them. The CDR3 DNA reads TGTGCCAGCAGCTTAGGAAGGGGGAATACTGAAGCTTTCTTT. This translates into CASSLGRGNTEAFF.

V gene TRBV9 combines with J gene TRBJ2-1; weak D call: TRBD2 (5 bases). Trimming took off 0 bases at V and 5 bases at J, with 12 bases between the two ends. This CDR3 is 15 amino acids long. Germline V gene lookup returns CDR1 SGDLS and CDR2 YYNGEE. CDR3 coding DNA: TGTGCCAGCAGCGTAGAAGCGGCCCCCCACAATGAGCAGTTCTTC. Translation: CASSVEAAPHNEQFF.

The V gene is TRBV7-9, the J gene TRBJ2-5; the D gene is possibly TRBD2 (6 bases). From germline, CDR1 is SEHNR and CDR2 FQNEAQ (reference sequence). V was clipped by 3 bases and J by 5 bases, with 10 bases between them. The CDR3 has 13 residues. The CDR3 loop reads CASSFPGDETQYF. The CDR3, as DNA: TGTGCCAGCAGCTTTCCGGGGGATGAGACCCAGTACTTC.

V usage is TRBV7-8 and J usage is TRBJ2-7; no firm D call. The CDR3 is made up of 12 amino acids. Germline V gene data show CDR1 as SGHVS and CDR2 as FQNEAQ. V lost 7 bases to trimming and J lost 7 bases, with 14 bases between them. In nucleotides, the CDR3 is TGTGCCAGCAACCCTCAGAATGGGGAGCAGTACTTC. Protein sequence: CASNPQNGEQYF.

J is TRBJ1-4 and V is TRBV7-8, with D maybe TRBD1 (5 bases). The CDR3 extends over 15 amino acids. V dropped 4 bases and J dropped 8 bases, with 17 bases sitting between them. Looked up from germline, CDR1 is SGHVS and CDR2 is FQNEAQ. The CDR3 is CASSSTPGGREKLFF. Here the CDR3 DNA reads TGTGCCAGCAGCTCTACCCCGGGGGGTAGAGAAAAACTGTTTTTT.

The J gene is TRBJ2-7, the V gene TRBV6-1; the D gene is possibly TRBD1 (6 bases). Germline-derived CDR1 and CDR2 are MNHNS and SASEGT. This CDR3 is built from 14 residues. V dropped 6 bases and J dropped 0 bases, with 12 bases sitting between them. DNA for the CDR3: TGTGCCAGCAGCTCGACAGGTAGCTCCTACGAGCAGTACTTC. This gives the protein CASSSTGSSYEQYF.

The gene calls are TRBV4-2 and TRBJ1-5; a possible D gene is TRBD1 (5 bases). Germline V CDR1 and CDR2: LGHNA, YNFKEQ. The germline V and J ends were trimmed by 0 bases and 0 bases, with 24 bases remaining between them. The CDR3 has 21 amino acids. CDR3 residues: CASSQDYPMITTEDSNQPQHF. Here the CDR3 DNA reads TGTGCCAGCAGCCAAGATTACCCTATGATAACGACAGAGGATAGCAATCAGCCCCAGCATTTT.

This rearrangement joins TRBV4-2 to TRBJ2-7, with TRBD2 matching 8 bases. The trim removed 1 base at V and 4 bases at J, leaving 3 bases unmatched. CDR3 length equals 14 residues. Germline V gives CDR1 LGHNA, CDR2 YNFKEQ. CDR3 region: CASSQGAGAYEQYF. DNA for the CDR3: TGTGCCAGCAGCCAAGGAGCGGGAGCTTACGAGCAGTACTTC.

The chain employs TRBV27 and TRBJ2-2; D is perhaps TRBD2 (5 bases). CDR3 length equals 16 residues. Trimming took 6 bases from V and 3 from J, leaving 17 bases between them. Germline-derived CDR1 and CDR2 are MNHEY and SMNVEV (reference sequence). For the CDR3, the DNA is TGTGCCAGCAGGCCGGGCTGGAGGTCGGACACCGGGGAGCTGTTTTTT. Translated, it gives CASRPGWRSDTGELFF.

This clone was counted a single time. This sequence joins TRBV6-5 and TRBJ2-7, with D possibly TRBD1 on 7 matching bases. The germline V gene encodes CDR1 MNHEY and CDR2 SVGAGI. Trimming left V 2 bases short and J 3 bases short, with 11 bases between. The CDR3 is made up of 14 amino acids. The CDR3 protein is CASSYAGGIYEQYF. The CDR3 DNA reads TGTGCCAGCAGTTACGCAGGGGGGATCTACGAGCAGTACTTC.

The DNA of the CDR3 is TGTGCCAGCAGTTTATCGTGGGGGGACACCGAGACCCAGTACTTC. Translated, it gives CASSLSWGDTETQYF. The chain recombines TRBV27 with TRBJ2-5; either TRBD1 or TRBD2 may fit D (6 bases each). Trimming pared 0 bases from V and 5 bases from J, leaving 13 bases between. There are 15 residues in the CDR3. Looked up from germline, CDR1 is MNHEY and CDR2 is SMNVEV (reference sequence).